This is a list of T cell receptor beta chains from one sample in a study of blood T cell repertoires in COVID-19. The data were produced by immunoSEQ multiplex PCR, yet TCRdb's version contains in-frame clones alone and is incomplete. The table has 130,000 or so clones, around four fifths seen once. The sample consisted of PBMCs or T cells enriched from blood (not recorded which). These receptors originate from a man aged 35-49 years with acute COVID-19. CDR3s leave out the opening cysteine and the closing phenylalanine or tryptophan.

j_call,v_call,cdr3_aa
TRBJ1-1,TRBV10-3,AISERTGERTEAF
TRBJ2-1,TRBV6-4,ASSVEDSVNEQF
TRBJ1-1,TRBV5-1,ASSQAGTGGWSTEAF
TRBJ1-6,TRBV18,ASSPGQGLMDSPLH
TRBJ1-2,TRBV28,ASNTGTGHYGYT
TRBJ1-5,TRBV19,AASTGQHQPQH
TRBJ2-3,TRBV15,ATSRDRSGADTQY
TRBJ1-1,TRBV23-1,ASSRGVRDRGLHSLNTEAF
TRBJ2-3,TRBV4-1,ASSRRLREGTDTQY
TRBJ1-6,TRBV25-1,ASSRQPGSPLH
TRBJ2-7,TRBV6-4,ASSDLRQSYEQY
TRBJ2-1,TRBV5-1,ASSPRLVEGNEQF
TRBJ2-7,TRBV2,ASRSRVLSYEQY
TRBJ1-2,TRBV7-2,ASSLADSRSYGYT
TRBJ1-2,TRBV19,ASSIPGTTGYT
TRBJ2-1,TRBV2,ASSELLNEQF